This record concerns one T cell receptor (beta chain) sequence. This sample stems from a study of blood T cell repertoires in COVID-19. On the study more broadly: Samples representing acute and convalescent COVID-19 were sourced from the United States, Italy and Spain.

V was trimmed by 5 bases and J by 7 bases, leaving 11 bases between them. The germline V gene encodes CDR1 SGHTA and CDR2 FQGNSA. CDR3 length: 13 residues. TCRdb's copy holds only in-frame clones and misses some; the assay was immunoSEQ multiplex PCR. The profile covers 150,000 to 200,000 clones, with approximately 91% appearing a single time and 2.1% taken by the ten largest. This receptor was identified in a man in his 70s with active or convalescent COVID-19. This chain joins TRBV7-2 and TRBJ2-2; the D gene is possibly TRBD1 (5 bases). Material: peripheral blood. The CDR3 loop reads CASSSRVGGELFF. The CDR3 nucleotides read TGTGCCAGCAGCAGCAGGGTTGGCGGGGAGCTGTTTTTT.